This T cell receptor beta chain was sequenced in a study of shared clonotypes between healthy human individuals. Study details: Two female and three male donors aged 18 to 49 were enrolled.

Trimming left V 5 bases short and J 4 bases short, with 11 bases between. Per germline, CDR1 MNHEY and CDR2 SMNVEV (reference sequence). The CDR3 sequence is 13 residues long. Naive CD8 isolation took CD45RO-negative cells positively selected for CCR7 and excluded terminally differentiated effector memory CD45RA+ cells. Healthy HIV-negative adults without recent acute infections or vaccinations served as donors. The deep-level immunoSEQ assay was used. Sequencing used immunoSEQ multiplex PCR; TCRdb keeps in-frame clones, though not all of them. This table holds over 2,000,000 clones, 93% found once. To note about this clone: The antigen is unknown.

Overall study results and limits: The donor pool, a small one, limited the genetic and exposure-history diversity represented.

The source of this sequence is a man younger than 30 in good health. Some clones in this sample may be carry-over from other donors' samples. Sequencing was carried out using naive CD8+ T cells from PBMCs. This rearrangement joins TRBV27 to TRBJ1-2; D is perhaps TRBD1 (5 bases). In DNA form, the CDR3 reads TGTGCCAGCAGTGTCACAGGTTTCTATGGCTACACCTTC. Residues: CASSVTGFYGYTF.